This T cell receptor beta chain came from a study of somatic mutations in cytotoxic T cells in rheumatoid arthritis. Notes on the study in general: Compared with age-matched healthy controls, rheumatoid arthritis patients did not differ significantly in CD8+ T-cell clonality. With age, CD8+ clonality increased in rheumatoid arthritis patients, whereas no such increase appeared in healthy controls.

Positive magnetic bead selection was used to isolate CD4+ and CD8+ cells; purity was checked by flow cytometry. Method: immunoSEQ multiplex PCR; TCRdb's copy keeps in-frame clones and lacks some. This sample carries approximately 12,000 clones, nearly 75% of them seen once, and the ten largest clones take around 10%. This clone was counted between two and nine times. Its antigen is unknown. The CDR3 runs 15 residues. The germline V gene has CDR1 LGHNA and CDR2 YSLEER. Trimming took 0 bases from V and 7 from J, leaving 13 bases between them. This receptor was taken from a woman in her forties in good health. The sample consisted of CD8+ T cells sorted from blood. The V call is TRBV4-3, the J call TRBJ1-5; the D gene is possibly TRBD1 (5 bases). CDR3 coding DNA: TGCGCCAGCAGCCAAGACAGGGACCGCCAGCAGCCCCAGCATTTT. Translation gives CASSQDRDRQQPQHF.